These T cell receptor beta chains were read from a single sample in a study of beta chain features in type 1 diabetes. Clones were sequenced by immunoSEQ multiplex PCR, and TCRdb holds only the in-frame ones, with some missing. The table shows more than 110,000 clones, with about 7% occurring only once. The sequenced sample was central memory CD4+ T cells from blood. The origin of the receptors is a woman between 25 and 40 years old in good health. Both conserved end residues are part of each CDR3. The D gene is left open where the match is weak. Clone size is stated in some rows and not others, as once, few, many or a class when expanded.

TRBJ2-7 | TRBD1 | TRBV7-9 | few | CASSLTGTGAYEQYF | TGTGCCAGCAGCTTAACCGGGACAGGGGCCTACGAGCAGTACTTC
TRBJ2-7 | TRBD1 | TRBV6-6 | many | CASSWAGQGVDEQYF | TGTGCCAGCAGTTGGGCGGGACAGGGTGTCGACGAGCAGTACTTC
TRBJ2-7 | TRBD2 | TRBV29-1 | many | CSVKREGYEQYF | TGCAGCGTAAAGCGGGAGGGCTACGAGCAGTACTTC
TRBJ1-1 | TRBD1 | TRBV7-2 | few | CASSRQGDTEAFF | TGTGCCAGCAGCCGACAGGGGGATACTGAAGCTTTCTTT
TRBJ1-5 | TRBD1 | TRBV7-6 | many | CASSLSPGGDQPQHF | TGTGCCAGCAGCTTATCTCCAGGGGGTGATCAGCCCCAGCATTTT
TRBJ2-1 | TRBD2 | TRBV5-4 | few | CASSLLVLAGGASYNEQFF | TGTGCCAGCAGCTTGCTTGTACTAGCGGGTGGAGCCTCCTACAATGAGCAGTTCTTC
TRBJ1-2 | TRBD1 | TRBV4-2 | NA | CASSQKGQGANYGYTF | TGTGCCAGCAGCCAAAAAGGACAGGGGGCAAACTATGGCTACACCTTC
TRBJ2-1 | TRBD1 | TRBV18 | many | CASSLHRGSGSSNEQFF | TGTGCCAGCTCACTACACAGGGGGAGCGGGTCCTCCAATGAGCAGTTCTTC
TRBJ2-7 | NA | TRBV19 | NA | CASSRQPHSTYEQYF | TGTGCCAGTAGTAGACAGCCGCACTCTACCTACGAGCAGTACTTC
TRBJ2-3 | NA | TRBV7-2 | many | CASSPEGVVQYF | TGTGCCAGCAGCCCAGAGGGCGTTGTACAGTATTTT
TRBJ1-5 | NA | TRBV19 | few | CATLGQSDMDQPQHF | TGTGCCACCCTTGGACAGTCCGATATGGATCAGCCCCAGCATTTT
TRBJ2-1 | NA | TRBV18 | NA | CASSPALGDNEQFF | TGTGCCAGCTCACCCGCCCTGGGAGACAATGAGCAGTTCTTC
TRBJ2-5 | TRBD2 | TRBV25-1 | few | CASSVLAGDGTQYF | TGTGCCAGCAGTGTTCTGGCGGGAGATGGGACCCAGTACTTC
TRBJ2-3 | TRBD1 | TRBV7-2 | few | CASSGDRARDTQYF | TGTGCCAGCAGCGGAGACAGGGCAAGAGATACGCAGTATTTT
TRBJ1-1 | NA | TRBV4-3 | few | CASSQEGRAEAFF | TGCGCCAGCAGCCAAGAGGGGAGAGCTGAAGCTTTCTTT